The sequence of this TCR beta chain was determined in a study of blood T cell repertoires in COVID-19 (dated by TCRdb to the early 2020s). About the investigation overall: The collaborator samples originated in the United States, Italy and Spain and spanned the acute and convalescent phases of COVID-19. Samples were obtained from the ongoing ImmuneRACE study (first 160 participants) and from 1,000 to 1,500 subjects provided by 6 global collaborators. Sample metadata almost always included a de-identified subject ID, COVID-19 status, age in years and sex. The repertoires were made available in a free public database intended to serve as a resource for research on the immune response to SARS-CoV-2. Where HLA class I and class II types were available, the types were taken from metadata supplied by the sample provider, not from assay-based typing. Deeply sampled blood TCRbeta repertoires from subjects exposed to, actively infected with, or recovered from COVID-19 were included in the dataset. The prospective study material was composed of cDNA or gDNA derived from T cells, B-cell-depleted T cells, or PBMCs. Broad study findings and their caveats: How much clinical and demographic metadata was included differed by source and by participant, and the metadata was provided uncurated.

V ends up 5 bases short and J 4 bases short, with an unmatched junction base count of 10. Based on the germline V gene, the CDR1 and CDR2 sequences are ENHRY and SYGVKD. The CDR3, cysteine through phenylalanine, is 16 amino acids long. Of all the DNA, just the CDR3 is kept, 48 bases in frame from base 1. The table lists this clone with a few counts. This receptor's antigen is unknown. The input lacks base qualities; no much larger clone sits a single base away. The immunoSEQ Assay, a bias-controlled multiplex PCR, was used to amplify TCRbeta CDR3 regions from genomic DNA. In the original analysis: Within the assay, amplification of reference gene primers was used to estimate how many nucleated cells each sample contained. To quantify the absolute abundance of each unique TCRbeta CDR3 rearrangement, sequence reads were collapsed and filtered. For each sample, productive Simpson clonality was calculated as the square root of Simpson's diversity index across productive rearrangements. The table was pulled from immuneACCESS by TCRdb, which kept in-frame rearrangements only. Such tables lose some clones; where checked, under half of the loss comes from unresolved V genes, and the rest has no known cause. Clonal size and the V and J genes are those of that table, whereas D and trimming came from the DNA. This sample is represented by about 160,000 clones; 82% of them were singletons. The ten largest make up 15% to 20% of the sample.

Enrolling through a virtual design, the prospective study's participants ranged in age from roughly 18 to 89 years and lived across 24 United States geographic areas. In the prospective study, cohorts were assigned on the basis of participant-reported clinical history obtained from a screening survey and a study questionnaire. Recovered participants in ImmuneRACE Cohort 3 were defined as having two consecutive negative NP/OP PCR tests, clearance from a healthcare professional, or resolution of symptoms. Each participant in the prospective study had whole blood, serum and a nasopharyngeal or oropharyngeal swab collected by mobile phlebotomists. Prospective study participants could optionally give additional blood draws and questionnaires over a roughly 2-month period. Prospective study blood samples were shipped either frozen or at room temperature before DNA extraction.

The sequenced material came from PBMCs or T cells enriched from blood (not recorded which). The source of this sequence is a man aged 60 to 75 who had recovered from COVID-19. Recombination joined TRBV10-3 with TRBJ2-3; TRBD2 matches 9 bases in the middle. The DNA is TGTGCCATCAGTATAAAAGCGGGGGGAGACGCAGATACGCAGTATTTT. Its protein is CAISIKAGGDADTQYF.